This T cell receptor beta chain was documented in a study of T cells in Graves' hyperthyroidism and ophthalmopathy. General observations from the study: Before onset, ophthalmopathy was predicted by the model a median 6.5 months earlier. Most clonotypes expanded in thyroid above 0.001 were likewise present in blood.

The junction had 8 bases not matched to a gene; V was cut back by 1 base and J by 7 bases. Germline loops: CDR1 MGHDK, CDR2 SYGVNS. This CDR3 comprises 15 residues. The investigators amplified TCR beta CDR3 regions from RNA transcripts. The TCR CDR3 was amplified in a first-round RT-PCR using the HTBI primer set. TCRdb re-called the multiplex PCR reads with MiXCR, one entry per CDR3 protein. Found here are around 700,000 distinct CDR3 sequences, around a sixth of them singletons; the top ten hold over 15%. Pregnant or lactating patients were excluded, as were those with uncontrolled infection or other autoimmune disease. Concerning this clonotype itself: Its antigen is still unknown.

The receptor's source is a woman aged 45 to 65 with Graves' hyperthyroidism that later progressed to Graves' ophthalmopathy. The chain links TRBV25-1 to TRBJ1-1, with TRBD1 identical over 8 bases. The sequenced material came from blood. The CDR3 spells CASSEFQGAGGEAFF. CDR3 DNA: TGTGCCAGCAGTGAATTTCAGGGGGCGGGTGGTGAAGCTTTCTTT.